This T cell receptor (beta chain) emerged from a study of cytomegalovirus exposure and HLA in healthy donors. Study-level points and caveats: Most TCRs appeared rarely, but some public TCRs recurred in many donors.

CDR1 MNHEY and CDR2 SMNVEV come from the germline V gene (reference sequence). The junction had 9 bases not matched to a gene; V was cut back by 3 bases and J by 4 bases. This CDR3 has 16 residues. The PCR was carried out with 60 Vbeta primers and 13 Jbeta primers. Using immunoSEQ multiplex PCR, the repertoire was profiled, and TCRdb retains in-frame clones only, with some absent. This sample yields around 45,000 clones, of which around 68% are seen a single time; 6.3% belongs to the top ten. This clone has just a few counts. Its cognate antigen is unknown. The sample was PBMCs. The chain links TRBV27 to TRBJ2-1, with TRBD2 identical over 7 bases. The TCR was taken from a man aged 25-40 years in good health and CMV-seronegative. CDR3 sequence reads: CASSFPLGREYNEQFF. The CDR3, as DNA: TGTGCCAGCAGTTTTCCCCTGGGGAGGGAATACAATGAGCAGTTCTTC.